The present T cell receptor (beta chain) was sequenced within a study of blood T cell repertoires in COVID-19. Study as a whole: The United States, Italy and Spain provided the acute and convalescent COVID-19 samples. T cells, B-cell-depleted T cells, or PBMCs supplied cDNA or gDNA.

This clone appeared a single time. Per the original methods: Estimates of nucleated cell counts were drawn from the amplification of reference gene primers. Sequencing used immunoSEQ multiplex PCR; TCRdb keeps in-frame clones, though not all of them. For V, J and clone size, that table is used; D and trimming come from the DNA. Altogether over 200,000 clones are present, around 90% being singletons, with the ten largest covering 0.99%. Sequenced: peripheral blood. The receptor's source is a woman aged 40 to 55 who had recovered from COVID-19.

The chain's CDR3 is CSAGTGWNTEAFF. The CDR3 region has the DNA TGCAGCGCCGGGACAGGGTGGAACACTGAAGCTTTCTTT. The chain links TRBV29-1 to TRBJ1-1; TRBD1 aligns across 9 bases. The CDR3 has 13 amino acids. From germline, CDR1 is SQVTM and CDR2 ANQGSEA. V lost 7 bases to trimming and J lost 1 base; unmatched junction nucleotides: 4. Filled out from reference TRBV29-1 and TRBJ1-1, the complete variable domain reads SAVISQKPSRDICQRGTSLTIQCQVDSQVTMMFWYRQQPGQSLTLIATANQGSEATYESGFVIDKFPISRPNLTFSTLTVSNMSPEDSSIYLCSAGTGWNTEAFFGQGTRLTVV.